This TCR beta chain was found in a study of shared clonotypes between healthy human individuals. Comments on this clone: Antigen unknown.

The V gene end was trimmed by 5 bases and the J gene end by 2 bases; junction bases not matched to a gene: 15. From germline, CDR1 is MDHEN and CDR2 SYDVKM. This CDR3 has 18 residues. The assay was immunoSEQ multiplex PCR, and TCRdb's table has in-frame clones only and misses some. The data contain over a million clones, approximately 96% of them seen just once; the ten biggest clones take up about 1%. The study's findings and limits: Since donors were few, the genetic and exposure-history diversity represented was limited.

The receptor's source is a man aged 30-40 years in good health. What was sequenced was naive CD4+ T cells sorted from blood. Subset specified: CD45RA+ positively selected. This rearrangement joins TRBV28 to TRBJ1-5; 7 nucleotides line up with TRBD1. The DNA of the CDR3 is TGTGCCAGCAGTGGGGCCGACAGGGTTAGACCTGGCAATCAGCCCCAGCATTTT. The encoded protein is CASSGADRVRPGNQPQHF. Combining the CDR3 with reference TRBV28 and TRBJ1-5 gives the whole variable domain DVKVTQSSRYLVKRTGEKVFLECVQDMDHENMFWYRQDPGLGLRLIYFSYDVKMKEKGDIPEGYSVSREKKERFSLILESASTNQTSMYLCASSGADRVRPGNQPQHFGDGTRLSIL.